Listed below are T cell receptor beta chains from one sample, sequenced in a study of CD8+ T cells in alopecia areata. Profiled with immunoSEQ multiplex PCR; TCRdb holds only in-frame clones, not every one. The sample includes 200,000 to 250,000 clones, 50% to 65% seen only once; the top ten take approximately 0.45%. The sequencing here drew on CD4+ T cells sorted from blood, taken at week 0. The receptors were gathered from a human donor with alopecia areata. CDR3s include the opening cysteine and the closing phenylalanine or tryptophan. D genes are given only for firm matches. Clone size is not always given. Where it is, it says once, few, many or a class for expanded clones.

abundance	v_gene	d_gene	j_gene	CDR3aa
.	TRBV12-5	.	TRBJ1-2	CASGPPGPPGGYTF
few	TRBV15	.	TRBJ2-1	CATSGYTGDEQFF
.	TRBV11-2	.	TRBJ2-7	CASSLGEIRLLEQYF
.	TRBV6-5	TRBD1	TRBJ1-5	CASSASGQSNQPQHF
.	TRBV25-1	TRBD1	TRBJ2-5	CASSAGQGAETQYF
.	TRBV15	TRBD1	TRBJ1-2	CATSRDWDRTNYGYTF
.	TRBV5-4	.	TRBJ2-5	CASSPRDLRETQYF
.	TRBV30	.	TRBJ1-1	CAWSDSGGANTEAFF
few	TRBV19	.	TRBJ2-2	CASSAQGLTNTGELFF
.	TRBV7-6	.	TRBJ2-7	CASSPIRGDGDEQYF
.	TRBV30	.	TRBJ2-1	CAWRSAGWSEQFF
many	TRBV2	.	TRBJ2-4	CASSDEGLAKNIQYF
.	TRBV5-4	.	TRBJ2-5	CASSFAGQGGTQYF
.	TRBV25-1	.	TRBJ2-7	CASSGSTVKVALGYEQYF
.	TRBV7-9	.	TRBJ1-2	CASSLAKDAYGYTF
once	TRBV6-1	TRBD1	TRBJ2-5	CASSTAGQEETQYF
.	TRBV25-1	.	TRBJ1-2	CASSSAGTYGYTF
.	TRBV14	.	TRBJ1-2	CASSQDRRASGYTF
few	TRBV29-1	.	TRBJ1-1	CSVEGFSTEAFF
.	TRBV29-1	TRBD2	TRBJ2-1	CSVPPGLAGGQYNEQFF
once	TRBV29-1	.	TRBJ2-3	CSALTTTYTDTQYF
.	TRBV6-5	.	TRBJ1-1	CASSYSGYRSEAFF
.	TRBV27	TRBD2	TRBJ2-7	CASSFDPTSGGSIYEQYF
.	TRBV5-6	TRBD1	TRBJ1-5	CASSHGQGESQPQHF
once	TRBV7-9	TRBD1	TRBJ1-5	CASSSDRGLNQPQHF
few	TRBV10-1	TRBD2	TRBJ2-2	CASLSTSGRANTGELFF
many	TRBV29-1	.	TRBJ2-6	CSVAPSGANVLTF
few	TRBV19	.	TRBJ2-1	CASSIFSNEQFF
few	TRBV2	TRBD1	TRBJ2-2	CATRRDSLSNTGELFF
.	TRBV29-1	.	TRBJ2-1	CTVGERGYNEQFF
few	TRBV7-9	.	TRBJ1-2	CASSRVDGYTF
.	TRBV5-1	.	TRBJ2-5	CASSPPGTQETQYF
.	TRBV2	TRBD1	TRBJ1-6	CASSTNRGATLHF
.	TRBV5-1	.	TRBJ2-6	CASSLRTGASGANVLTF
.	TRBV29-1	TRBD1	TRBJ2-4	CSVEGQTGYRNIQYF
few	TRBV7-2	TRBD1	TRBJ1-5	CASSQGDDRAGQPQHF
.	TRBV5-6	.	TRBJ2-3	CASSLVVTDTQYF
.	TRBV7-2	.	TRBJ2-1	CASSLGGYGHNEQFF
.	TRBV7-9	.	TRBJ2-4	CASSLAADRAKNIQYF
few	TRBV6-5	TRBD1	TRBJ2-7	CASSSGTGGSYEQYF
few	TRBV4-1	.	TRBJ2-3	CASSQVNMGFGTDTQYF
.	TRBV29-1	TRBD1	TRBJ2-3	CSAEQGAGDTQYF
.	TRBV6-1	.	TRBJ2-1	CASRGLGLGLEQFF
.	TRBV10-3	TRBD2	TRBJ2-1	CAISGSGMYNEQFF
.	TRBV4-2	.	TRBJ1-5	CASSQESGNNQPQHF
.	TRBV29-1	.	TRBJ1-2	CSVEMYANYGYTF
few	TRBV7-3	TRBD2	TRBJ2-1	CASSHIAGANRNEQFF
.	TRBV5-1	TRBD2	TRBJ2-5	CASSFPSGETQYF
few	TRBV5-8	.	TRBJ2-5	CASSRGLRYQETQYF
.	TRBV6-6	.	TRBJ1-2	CASSFGSNYGYTF
few	TRBV11-2	TRBD1	TRBJ1-2	CASSLDLGTGGYGYTF
few	TRBV5-1	.	TRBJ2-1	CASSFLRTIGNEQFF
few	TRBV2	.	TRBJ1-5	CASSETPSNQPQHF
few	TRBV11-2	.	TRBJ1-4	CASSFGQAWSGNEKLFF
few	TRBV5-4	.	TRBJ1-1	CASSFSFGEAFF
.	TRBV2	TRBD1	TRBJ1-1	CASRRQGAVNTEAFF
few	TRBV5-1	TRBD1	TRBJ2-5	CASSVTGLETQYF
.	TRBV29-1	.	TRBJ1-3	CSARKRKDTIYF
.	TRBV11-1	.	TRBJ1-1	CASSLVPGQNTEAFF
.	TRBV10-3	.	TRBJ2-7	CAIRDPYSHEQYF